Below, one T cell receptor beta chain is given with its context. Sample time point: sample taken at primary tumor resection. The study sequenced unsorted whole RNA from tumor, nontumor lung or frozen PBMC. Donors were around 70 untreated early-stage non-small cell lung cancer patients. The data were obtained in a study of spatial heterogeneity in lung cancer. For the study at large: Alpha-chain sequences were consistently detected in smaller numbers than beta-chain sequences.

The V gene lost 0 bases and the J gene lost 15 bases, with 15 bases spanning the gap. The CDR3 loop spans 13 amino acids. Germline CDR1 and CDR2: DFQATT and SNEGSKA (reference sequence). Each TCR cDNA molecule carried a unique molecular identifier. From the 5' RACE reads, TCRdb called clonotypes with MiXCR, one entry per CDR3 protein. Here the sample spans about 45,000 distinct CDR3 sequences, approximately 15% being singletons. The specimen comprised PBMCs, sampled at surgery. This clonotype was obtained from a male donor with early-stage non-small cell lung cancer. The chain links TRBV20-1 to TRBJ1-6; D is unclear. CDR3 DNA: TGCAGTGCTAGAGATATAGGATTAAGCGTCCTCCACTTT. Residues: CSARDIGLSVLHF.